This T cell receptor beta chain comes out of a study of blood T cell repertoires in COVID-19. Study in general: Sample material is recorded as cDNA or gDNA derived from T cells, B-cell-depleted T cells, or PBMCs.

This clone showed up just a few times. Trimming pared 2 bases from V and 8 bases from J, leaving 6 bases between. There are 12 residues in the CDR3. CDR1 and CDR2 (germline): MNHEY, SMNVEV (reference sequence). Only in-frame clones appear in the TCRdb table, and some are missing; sequencing was by immunoSEQ multiplex PCR. Of 57,000 or so clones listed, about 88% were seen once; the top ten hold roughly a sixth. The chain joins TRBV27 to TRBJ1-4; unclear D gene. The clonotype was recovered from a man aged 70 or older with active COVID-19. The sequencing input was peripheral blood. CDR3 loop: CASSLGGEKLFF. The CDR3 DNA is TGTGCCAGCAGTTTAGGAGGAGAAAAACTGTTTTTT.